This note documents a single T cell receptor (beta chain) sequence. Its target is unknown. This entry belongs to a study of T cells in Graves' hyperthyroidism and ophthalmopathy. At the level of the study: Blood from the periphery was taken at initial diagnosis, before any treatment.

General study findings and limits: A median around 6.8 months before onset, the model predicted ophthalmopathy.

Ophthalmopathy in the patients scored at least 3 on Clinical Activity Score and at least 4 on NOSPECS grade, lasting under 3 months. A patient was excluded if there was uncontrolled infection, other autoimmune disease, pregnancy or lactation. Regions amplified from RNA transcripts were the TCR beta CDR3 regions. HTBI primers were used for first-round RT-PCR of the TCR CDR3. MiXCR, run by TCRdb on the multiplex PCR reads, gives a single entry per CDR3 protein. The table has some 490,000 distinct CDR3 sequences, approximately 23% seen once; the top ten hold roughly 49%. The sample taken for sequencing was blood. The TCR was taken from a woman in her 70s with Graves' ophthalmopathy.

CDR3 sequence: CSASRGLANSPLHF. In DNA form, the CDR3 reads TGCAGTGCAAGTAGGGGGCTGGCCAATTCACCCCTCCACTTT. The V and J genes are TRBV20-1 and TRBJ1-6; 7 nucleotides line up with TRBD1. Losses at the gene ends were 6 bases for V and 7 bases for J; bases not matched to a gene: 9. Germline lookup yields CDR1 DFQATT and CDR2 SNEGSKA (reference sequence). The length of the CDR3 is 14 residues.